This T cell receptor beta chain stems from a study of radiotherapy plus CTLA-4 blockade in lung cancer. The overall study: Of all patients, more than 15% responded objectively and roughly 31% showed disease control.

The table came from immunoSEQ multiplex PCR; TCRdb's copy has only in-frame clones and leaves some out. This sample has some 46,000 clones, with about 74% found just once. The study's findings and limits: Blood TCR clones of tumor origin expanded after radiotherapy plus ipilimumab.

The length of the CDR3 is 14 residues. Germline CDR1 and CDR2: SGHRS and YFSETQ. After removal of 2 bases from V and 3 bases from J, the junction contained 3 bases not matched to a gene. A word on this clone: What it recognizes is unknown.

People whose metastatic non-small-cell lung cancer was chemo-refractory got focal radiation along with CTLA-4 blockade by ipilimumab. The clonotype originates from a human donor with non-small cell lung cancer whose response to radiotherapy plus ipilimumab could not be evaluated. V gene TRBV5-1 combines with J gene TRBJ1-1; TRBD1 matches at 8 bases. The sample in question was peripheral blood, obtained from a patient treated with radiotherapy plus ipilimumab. Here the CDR3 DNA reads TGCGCCAGCAGCTTATCACAGGGGGACACTGAAGCTTTCTTT. Protein: CASSLSQGDTEAFF.